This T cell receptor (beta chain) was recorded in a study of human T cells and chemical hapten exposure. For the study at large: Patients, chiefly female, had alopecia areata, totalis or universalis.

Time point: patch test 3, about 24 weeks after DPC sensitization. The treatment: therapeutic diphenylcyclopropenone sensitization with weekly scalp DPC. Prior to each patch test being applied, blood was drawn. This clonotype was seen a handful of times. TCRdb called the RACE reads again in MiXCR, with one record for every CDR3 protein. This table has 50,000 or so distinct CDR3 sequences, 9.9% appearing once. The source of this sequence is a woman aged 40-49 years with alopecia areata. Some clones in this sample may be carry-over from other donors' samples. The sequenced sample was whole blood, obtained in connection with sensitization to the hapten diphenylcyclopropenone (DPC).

The CDR3 spells CASSRQDTGFGNQPQHF. CDR3 DNA: TGTGCCAGCAGCCGGCAGGATACGGGCTTTGGCAATCAGCCCCAGCATTTT. The chain employs TRBV11-2 and TRBJ1-5; no reliable D call. CDR1 is SGHAT, CDR2 FQNNGV, per germline. CDR3 length equals 17 residues. The V end was cut by 5 bases, the J end by 2 bases, with 19 bases between.